This T cell receptor beta chain was observed in a study of blood T cell repertoires in COVID-19. Original handling: For nucleated cells, counts were estimated from reference gene primer amplification. Profiled with immunoSEQ multiplex PCR; TCRdb holds only in-frame clones, not every one. That table furnishes V, J and clone size, whereas the DNA furnished D and trimming. The table shows hundreds of thousands of clones, with 89% occurring only once. This CDR3 contains 15 residues. Germline V gives CDR1 LGHDT, CDR2 YNNKEL (reference sequence). V lost 4 bases, J lost 9 bases, and 9 bases stayed unmatched. Assignment of participants to cohorts was predicated upon participant-reported clinical history. Exposed participants came across a COVID-19 case within 2 weeks before study entry.

This chain uses TRBV3-1 (or the pseudogene TRBV3-2) with TRBJ1-6; 7 nucleotides agree with TRBD1. Sample: PBMCs or T cells enriched from blood (not recorded which). The source is a woman aged 50 to 60 who had been exposed to COVID-19. The CDR3 DNA reads as TGTGCCAGCAGCCCTCACAGGGGAATCACTTCACCCCTCCACTTT. Translating gives CASSPHRGITSPLHF.